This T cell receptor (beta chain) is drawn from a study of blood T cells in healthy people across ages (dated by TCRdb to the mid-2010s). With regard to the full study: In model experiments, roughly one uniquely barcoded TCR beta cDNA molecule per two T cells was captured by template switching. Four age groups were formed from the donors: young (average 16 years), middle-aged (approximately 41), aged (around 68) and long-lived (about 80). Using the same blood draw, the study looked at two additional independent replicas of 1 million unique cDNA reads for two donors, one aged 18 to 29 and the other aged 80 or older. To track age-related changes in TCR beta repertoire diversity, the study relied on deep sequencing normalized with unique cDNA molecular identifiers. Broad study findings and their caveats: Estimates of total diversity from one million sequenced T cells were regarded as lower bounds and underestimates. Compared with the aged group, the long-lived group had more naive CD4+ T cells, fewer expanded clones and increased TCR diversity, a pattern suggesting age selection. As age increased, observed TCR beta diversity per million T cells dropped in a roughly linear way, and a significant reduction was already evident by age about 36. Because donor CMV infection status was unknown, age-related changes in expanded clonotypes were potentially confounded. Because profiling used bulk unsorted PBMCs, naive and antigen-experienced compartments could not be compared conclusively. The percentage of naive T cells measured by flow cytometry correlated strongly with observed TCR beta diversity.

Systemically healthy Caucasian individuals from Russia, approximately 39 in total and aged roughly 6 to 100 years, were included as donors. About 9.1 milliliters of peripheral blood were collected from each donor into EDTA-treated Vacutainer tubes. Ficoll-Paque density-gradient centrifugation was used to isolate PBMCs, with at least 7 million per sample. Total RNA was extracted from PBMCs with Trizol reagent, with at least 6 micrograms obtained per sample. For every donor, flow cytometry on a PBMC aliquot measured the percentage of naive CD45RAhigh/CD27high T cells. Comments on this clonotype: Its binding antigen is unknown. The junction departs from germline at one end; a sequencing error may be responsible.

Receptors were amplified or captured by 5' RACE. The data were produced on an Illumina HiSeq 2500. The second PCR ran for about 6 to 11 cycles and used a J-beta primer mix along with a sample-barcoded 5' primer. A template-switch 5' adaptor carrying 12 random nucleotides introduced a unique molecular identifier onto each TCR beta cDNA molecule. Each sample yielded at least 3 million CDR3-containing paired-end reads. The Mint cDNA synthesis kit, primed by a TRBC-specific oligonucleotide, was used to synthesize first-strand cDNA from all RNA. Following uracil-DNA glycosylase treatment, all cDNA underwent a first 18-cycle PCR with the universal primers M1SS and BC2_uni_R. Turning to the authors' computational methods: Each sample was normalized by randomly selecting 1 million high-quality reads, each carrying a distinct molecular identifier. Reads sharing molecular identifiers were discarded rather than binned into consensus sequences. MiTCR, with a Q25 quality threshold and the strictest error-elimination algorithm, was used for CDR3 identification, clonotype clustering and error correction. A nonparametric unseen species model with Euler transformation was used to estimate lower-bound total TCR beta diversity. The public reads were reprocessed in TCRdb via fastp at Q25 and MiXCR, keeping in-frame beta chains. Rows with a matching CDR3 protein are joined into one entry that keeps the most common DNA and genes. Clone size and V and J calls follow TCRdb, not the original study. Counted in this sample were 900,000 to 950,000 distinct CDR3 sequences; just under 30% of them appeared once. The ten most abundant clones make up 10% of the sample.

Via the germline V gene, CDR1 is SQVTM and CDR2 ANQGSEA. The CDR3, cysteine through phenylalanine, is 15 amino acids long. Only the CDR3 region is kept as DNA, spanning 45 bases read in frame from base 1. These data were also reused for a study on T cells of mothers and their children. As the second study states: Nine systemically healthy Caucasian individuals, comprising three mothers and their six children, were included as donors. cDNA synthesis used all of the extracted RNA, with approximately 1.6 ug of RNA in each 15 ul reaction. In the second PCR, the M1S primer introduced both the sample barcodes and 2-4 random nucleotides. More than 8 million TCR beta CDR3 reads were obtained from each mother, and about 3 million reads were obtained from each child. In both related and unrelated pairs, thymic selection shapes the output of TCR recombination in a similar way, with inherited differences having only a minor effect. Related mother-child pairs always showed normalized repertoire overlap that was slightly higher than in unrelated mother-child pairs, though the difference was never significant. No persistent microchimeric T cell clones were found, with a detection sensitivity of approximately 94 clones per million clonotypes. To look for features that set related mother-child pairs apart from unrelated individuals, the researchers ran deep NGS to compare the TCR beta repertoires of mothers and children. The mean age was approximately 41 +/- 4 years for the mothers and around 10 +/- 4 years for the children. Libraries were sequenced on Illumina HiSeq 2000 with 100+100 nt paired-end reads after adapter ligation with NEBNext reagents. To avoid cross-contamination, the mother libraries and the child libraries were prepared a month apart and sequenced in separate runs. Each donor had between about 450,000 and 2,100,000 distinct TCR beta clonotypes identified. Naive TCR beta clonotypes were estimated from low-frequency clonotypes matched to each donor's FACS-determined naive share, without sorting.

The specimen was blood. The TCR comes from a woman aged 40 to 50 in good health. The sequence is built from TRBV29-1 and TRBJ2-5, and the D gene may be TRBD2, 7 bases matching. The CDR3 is CGVTGGGDPRETQYF. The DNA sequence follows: TGCGGCGTGACAGGCGGGGGAGATCCCCGGGAGACCCAGTACTTC.